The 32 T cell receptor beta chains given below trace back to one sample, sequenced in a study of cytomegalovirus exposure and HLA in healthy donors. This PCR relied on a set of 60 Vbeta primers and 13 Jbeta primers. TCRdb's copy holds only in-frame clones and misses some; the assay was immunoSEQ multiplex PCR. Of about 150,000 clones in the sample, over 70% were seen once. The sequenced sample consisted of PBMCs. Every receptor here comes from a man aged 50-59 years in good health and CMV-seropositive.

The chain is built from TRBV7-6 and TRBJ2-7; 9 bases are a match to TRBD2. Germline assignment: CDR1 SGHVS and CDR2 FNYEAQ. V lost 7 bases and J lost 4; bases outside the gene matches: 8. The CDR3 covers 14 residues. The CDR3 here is CASIPAGGRYEQYF. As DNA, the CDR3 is TGTGCCAGCATTCCGGCGGGAGGGCGATACGAGCAGTACTTC.

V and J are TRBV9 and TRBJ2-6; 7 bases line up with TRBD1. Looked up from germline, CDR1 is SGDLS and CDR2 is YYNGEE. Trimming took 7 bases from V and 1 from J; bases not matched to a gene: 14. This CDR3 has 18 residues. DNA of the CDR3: TGTGCCAGCTCCACATCACTTAAGACAGGGTCTGGGGCCAACGTCCTGACTTTC. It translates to CASSTSLKTGSGANVLTF. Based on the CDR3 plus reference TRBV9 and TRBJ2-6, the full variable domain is DSGVTQTPKHLITATGQRVTLRCSPRSGDLSVYWYQQSLDQGLQFLIQYYNGEERAKGNILERFSAQQFPDLHSELNLSSLELGDSALYFCASSTSLKTGSGANVLTFGAGSRLTVL.

CDR3 nucleotides: TGTGCCAGCAGTTACTGGACAGGGGAAGCTTTCTTT. This encodes CASSYWTGEAFF. The chain has TRBV6-5 and TRBJ1-1; TRBD1 matches 8 bases. The CDR3 is 12 amino acids. With V trimmed by 1 base and J by 8 bases, 0 bases remained unmatched. Germline V gene data show CDR1 as MNHEY and CDR2 as SVGAGI.

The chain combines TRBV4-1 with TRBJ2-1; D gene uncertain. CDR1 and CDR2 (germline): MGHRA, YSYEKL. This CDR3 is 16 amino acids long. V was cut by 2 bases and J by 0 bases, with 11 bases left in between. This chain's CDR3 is CASSQYYPSSYNEQFF. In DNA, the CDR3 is TGCGCCAGCAGCCAATATTACCCTAGCTCCTACAATGAGCAGTTCTTC.

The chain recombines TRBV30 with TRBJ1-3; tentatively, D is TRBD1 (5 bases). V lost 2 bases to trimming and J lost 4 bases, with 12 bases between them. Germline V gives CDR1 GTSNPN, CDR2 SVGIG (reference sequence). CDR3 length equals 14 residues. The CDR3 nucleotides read TGTGCCTGGAGTACAGGTGATCCAGGAAACACCATATATTTT. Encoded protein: CAWSTGDPGNTIYF.

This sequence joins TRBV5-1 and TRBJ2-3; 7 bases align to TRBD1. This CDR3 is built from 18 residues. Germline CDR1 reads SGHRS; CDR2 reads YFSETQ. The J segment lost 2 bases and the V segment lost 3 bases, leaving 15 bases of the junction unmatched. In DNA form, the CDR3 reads TGCGCCAGCAGCTCCGTCCTGACAGGGTGGGGACCCACAGATACGCAGTATTTT. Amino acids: CASSSVLTGWGPTDTQYF.

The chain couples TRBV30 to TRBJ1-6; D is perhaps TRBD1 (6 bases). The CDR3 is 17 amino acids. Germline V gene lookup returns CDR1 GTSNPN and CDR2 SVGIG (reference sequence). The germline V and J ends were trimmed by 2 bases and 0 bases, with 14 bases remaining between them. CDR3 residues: CAWSLDRTSSYNSPLHF. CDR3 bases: TGTGCCTGGAGTCTAGACAGGACCAGCTCCTATAATTCACCCCTCCACTTT.

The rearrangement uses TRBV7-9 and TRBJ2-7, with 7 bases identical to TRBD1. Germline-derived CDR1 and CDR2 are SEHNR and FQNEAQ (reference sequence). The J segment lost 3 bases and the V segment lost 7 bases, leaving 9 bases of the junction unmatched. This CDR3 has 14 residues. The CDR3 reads CASTKNRDSYEQYF. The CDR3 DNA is TGTGCCAGCACCAAAAATCGGGACAGCTACGAGCAGTACTTC.

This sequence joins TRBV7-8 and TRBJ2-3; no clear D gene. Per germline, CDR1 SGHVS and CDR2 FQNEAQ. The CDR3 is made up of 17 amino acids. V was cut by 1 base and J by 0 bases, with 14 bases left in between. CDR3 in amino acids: CASSLDPAALSTDTQYF. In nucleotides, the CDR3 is TGTGCCAGCAGCTTAGACCCCGCGGCACTTAGCACAGATACGCAGTATTTT.

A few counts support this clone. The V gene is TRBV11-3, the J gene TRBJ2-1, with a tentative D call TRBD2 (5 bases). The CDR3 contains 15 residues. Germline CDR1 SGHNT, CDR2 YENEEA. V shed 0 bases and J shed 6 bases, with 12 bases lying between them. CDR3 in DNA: TGTGCCAGCAGCTTAGATGGACTCTCTTCCAATGAGCAGTTCTTC. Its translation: CASSLDGLSSNEQFF.

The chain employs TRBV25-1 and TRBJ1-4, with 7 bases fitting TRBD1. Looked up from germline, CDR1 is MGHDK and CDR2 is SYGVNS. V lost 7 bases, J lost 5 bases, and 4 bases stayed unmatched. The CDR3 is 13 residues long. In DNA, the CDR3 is TGTGCCAGCAAGACAGGGAGGAATGAAAAACTGTTTTTT. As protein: CASKTGRNEKLFF.

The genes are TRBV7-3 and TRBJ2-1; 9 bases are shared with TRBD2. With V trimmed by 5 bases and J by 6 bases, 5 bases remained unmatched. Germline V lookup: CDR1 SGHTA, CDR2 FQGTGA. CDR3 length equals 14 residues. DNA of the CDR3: TGTGCCAGCAGCCGAGGGACTAGCCTCAATGAGCAGTTCTTC. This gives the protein CASSRGTSLNEQFF. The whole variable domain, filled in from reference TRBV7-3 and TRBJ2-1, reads GAGVSQTPSNKVTEKGKYVELRCDPISGHTALYWYRQSLGQGPEFLIYFQGTGAADDSGLPNDRFFAVRPEGSVSTLKIQRTERGDSAVYLCASSRGTSLNEQFFGPGTRLTVL.

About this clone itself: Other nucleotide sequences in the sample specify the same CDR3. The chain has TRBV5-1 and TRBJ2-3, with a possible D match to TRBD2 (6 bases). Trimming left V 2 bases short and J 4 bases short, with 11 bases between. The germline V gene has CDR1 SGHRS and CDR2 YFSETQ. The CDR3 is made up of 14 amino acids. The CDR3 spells CASSLGGPPDTQYF. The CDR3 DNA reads TGCGCCAGCAGCTTAGGAGGGCCCCCAGATACGCAGTATTTT.

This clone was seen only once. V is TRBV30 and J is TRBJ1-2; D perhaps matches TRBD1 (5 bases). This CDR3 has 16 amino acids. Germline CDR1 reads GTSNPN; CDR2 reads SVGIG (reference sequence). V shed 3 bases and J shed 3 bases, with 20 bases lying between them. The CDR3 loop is CAWRGVGGSYYYGYTF. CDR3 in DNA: TGTGCCTGGAGGGGGGTGGGGGGATCCTACTACTATGGCTACACCTTC.

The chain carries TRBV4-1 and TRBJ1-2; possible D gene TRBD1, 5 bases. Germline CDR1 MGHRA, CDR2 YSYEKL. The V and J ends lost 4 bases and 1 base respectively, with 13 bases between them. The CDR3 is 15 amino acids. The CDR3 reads CASSPRRGGNYGYTF. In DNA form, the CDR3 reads TGCGCCAGCAGCCCGCGACGGGGGGGTAACTATGGCTACACCTTC.

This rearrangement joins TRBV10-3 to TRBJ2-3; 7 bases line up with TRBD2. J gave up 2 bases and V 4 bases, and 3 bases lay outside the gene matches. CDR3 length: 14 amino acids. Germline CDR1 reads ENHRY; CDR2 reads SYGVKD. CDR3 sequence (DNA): TGTGCCATCAGTGGAGCGGGGCCCACAGATACGCAGTATTTT. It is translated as CAISGAGPTDTQYF.

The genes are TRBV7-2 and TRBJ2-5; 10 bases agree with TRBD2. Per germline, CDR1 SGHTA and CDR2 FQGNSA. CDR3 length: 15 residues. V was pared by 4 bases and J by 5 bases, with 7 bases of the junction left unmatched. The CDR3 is CASSSSGSAWETQYF. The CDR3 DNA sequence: TGTGCCAGCAGCTCTAGCGGGAGCGCTTGGGAGACCCAGTACTTC.

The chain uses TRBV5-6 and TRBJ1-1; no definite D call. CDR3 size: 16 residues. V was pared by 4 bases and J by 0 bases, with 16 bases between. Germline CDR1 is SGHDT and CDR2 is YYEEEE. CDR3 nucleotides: TGTGCCAGCAGCCCTACAACGAGGCTCTTGAACACTGAAGCTTTCTTT. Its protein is CASSPTTRLLNTEAFF.

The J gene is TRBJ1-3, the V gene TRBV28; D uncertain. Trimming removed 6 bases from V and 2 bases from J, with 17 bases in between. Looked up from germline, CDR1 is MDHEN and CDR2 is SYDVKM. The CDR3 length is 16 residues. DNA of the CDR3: TGTGCCAGCAGCTTCGCAGGCATTGGAACTGGAAACACCATATATTTT. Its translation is CASSFAGIGTGNTIYF.

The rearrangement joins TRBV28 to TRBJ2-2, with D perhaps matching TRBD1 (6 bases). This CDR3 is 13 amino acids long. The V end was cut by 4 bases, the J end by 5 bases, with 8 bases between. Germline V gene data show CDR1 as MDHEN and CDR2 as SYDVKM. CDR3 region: CASSSGATGELFF. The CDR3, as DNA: TGTGCCAGCAGTTCAGGGGCGACCGGGGAGCTGTTTTTT. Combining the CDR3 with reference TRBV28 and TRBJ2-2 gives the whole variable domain DVKVTQSSRYLVKRTGEKVFLECVQDMDHENMFWYRQDPGLGLRLIYFSYDVKMKEKGDIPEGYSVSREKKERFSLILESASTNQTSMYLCASSSGATGELFFGEGSRLTVL.

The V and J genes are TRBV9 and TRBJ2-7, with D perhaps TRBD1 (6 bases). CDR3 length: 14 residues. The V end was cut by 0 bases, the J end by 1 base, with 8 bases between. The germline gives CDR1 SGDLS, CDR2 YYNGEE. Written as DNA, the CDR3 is TGTGCCAGCAGCGTAGAGACAGGTTCCTACGAGCAGTACTTC. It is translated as CASSVETGSYEQYF.

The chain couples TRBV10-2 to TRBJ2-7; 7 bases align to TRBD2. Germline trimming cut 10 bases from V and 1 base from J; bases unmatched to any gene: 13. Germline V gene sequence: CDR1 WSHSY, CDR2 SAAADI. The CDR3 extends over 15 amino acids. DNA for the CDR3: TGCGCCACCCCCGGGGGGACCAGCACTTCCTACGAGCAGTACTTC. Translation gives CATPGGTSTSYEQYF.

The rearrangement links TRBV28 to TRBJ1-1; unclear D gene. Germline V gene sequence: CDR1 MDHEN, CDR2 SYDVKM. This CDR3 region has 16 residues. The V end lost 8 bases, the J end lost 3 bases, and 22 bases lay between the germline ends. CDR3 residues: CASGSRGLGGDTEAFF. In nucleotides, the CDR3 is TGTGCCAGCGGTTCGAGAGGGTTGGGAGGCGACACTGAAGCTTTCTTT.

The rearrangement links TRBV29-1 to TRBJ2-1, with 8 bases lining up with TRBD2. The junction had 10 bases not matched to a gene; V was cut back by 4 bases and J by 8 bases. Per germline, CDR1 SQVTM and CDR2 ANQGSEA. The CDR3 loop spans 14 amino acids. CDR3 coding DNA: TGCAGCGTTGTTTCCGGGAGGGCCGGGGATGAGCAGTTCTTC. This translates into CSVVSGRAGDEQFF.

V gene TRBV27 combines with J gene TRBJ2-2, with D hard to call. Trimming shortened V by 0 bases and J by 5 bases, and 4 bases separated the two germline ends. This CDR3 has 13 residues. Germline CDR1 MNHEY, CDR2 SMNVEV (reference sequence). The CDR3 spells CASSLSRTGELFF. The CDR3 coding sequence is TGTGCCAGCAGTTTATCGAGGACCGGGGAGCTGTTTTTT.

CDR3 bases: TGTGCCAGCAGCCAGACAATCGACAGGCTAGTGGGTGCTTTCTTT. Its protein is CASSQTIDRLVGAFF. The chain recombines TRBV5-4 with TRBJ1-1, with D perhaps matching TRBD1 (6 bases). Germline lookup yields CDR1 SGHNT and CDR2 YYREEE (reference sequence). The CDR3 has 15 residues. V lost 4 bases and J lost 11, with 24 bases in between.

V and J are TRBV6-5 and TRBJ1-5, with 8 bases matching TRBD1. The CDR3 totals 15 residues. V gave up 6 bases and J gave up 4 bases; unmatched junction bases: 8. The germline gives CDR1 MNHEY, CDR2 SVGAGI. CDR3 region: CASSSEQGENQPQHF. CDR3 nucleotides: TGTGCCAGCAGCTCCGAACAGGGGGAGAATCAGCCCCAGCATTTT.

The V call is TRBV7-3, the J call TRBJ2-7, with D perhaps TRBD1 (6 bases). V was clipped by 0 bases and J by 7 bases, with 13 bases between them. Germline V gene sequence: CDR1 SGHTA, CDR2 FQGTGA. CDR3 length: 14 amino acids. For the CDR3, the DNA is TGTGCCAGCAGCTTAACCGGGACAATTAGGGAGCAGTACTTC. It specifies CASSLTGTIREQYF.

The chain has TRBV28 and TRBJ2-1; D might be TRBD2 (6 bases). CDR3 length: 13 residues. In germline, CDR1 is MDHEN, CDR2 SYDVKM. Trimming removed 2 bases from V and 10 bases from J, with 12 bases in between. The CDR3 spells CASSLRRDREQFF. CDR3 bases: TGTGCCAGCAGTTTACGGCGGGATCGGGAGCAGTTCTTC.

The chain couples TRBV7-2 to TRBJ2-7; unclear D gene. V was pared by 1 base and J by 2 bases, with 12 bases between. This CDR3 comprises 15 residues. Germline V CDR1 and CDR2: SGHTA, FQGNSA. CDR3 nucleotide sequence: TGTGCCAGCAGCTTAGGTTTAACAGCAACCTACGAGCAGTACTTC. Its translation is CASSLGLTATYEQYF.

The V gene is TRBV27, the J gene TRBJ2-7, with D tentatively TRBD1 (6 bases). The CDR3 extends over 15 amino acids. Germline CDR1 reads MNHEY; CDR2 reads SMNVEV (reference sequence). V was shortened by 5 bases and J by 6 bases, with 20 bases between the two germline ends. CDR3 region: CASSPRTATVSEQYF. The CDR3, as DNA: TGTGCCAGCAGTCCGCGGACAGCCACGGTGTCCGAGCAGTACTTC.

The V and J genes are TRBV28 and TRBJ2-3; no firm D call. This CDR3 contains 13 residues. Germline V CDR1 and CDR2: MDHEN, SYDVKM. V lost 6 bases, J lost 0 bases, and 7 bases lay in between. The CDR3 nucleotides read TGTGCCAGCAGCTCGACTAGCACAGATACGCAGTATTTT. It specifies CASSSTSTDTQYF.